This is a list of T cell receptor beta chains from one sample in a study of T cell responses to AZD1222 COVID-19 vaccine. Assay used: immunoSEQ multiplex PCR; TCRdb lists only in-frame clones, some missing. The top ten clones hold approximately 8% of a sample with 120,000 or so clones, about 90% of them seen once. This sample comprised peripheral blood, obtained on day 0 of AZD1222 vaccination. Receptor source: an adult in good health. CDR3s include the opening cysteine and the closing phenylalanine or tryptophan. Fields, in order: D gene, clone size, J gene, V gene, CDR3 protein, CDR3 DNA. A D gene is named only where the DNA matches it firmly. Size is omitted from some rows. Given values are once, few, many or a class for expanded clones.

>TRBD1|-|TRBJ1-4|TRBV9
CASSVAGDRAKLFF
TGTGCCAGCAGCGTAGCAGGGGACAGGGCCAAGCTGTTTTTT
>-|-|TRBJ1-3|TRBV14
CASSRSGDSGNTIYF
TGTGCCAGCAGCCGATCAGGGGACTCTGGAAACACCATATATTTT
>-|-|TRBJ1-2|TRBV7-9
CASSLEAGWVLRYGYTF
TGTGCCAGCAGCTTAGAGGCAGGGTGGGTTTTGAGGTATGGCTACACCTTC
>TRBD2|-|TRBJ2-7|TRBV7-3
CASSLGREGSLYF
TGTGCCAGCAGCCTTGGGCGGGAGGGGTCGTTGTACTTC
>-|-|TRBJ2-1|TRBV24-1
CATSDLRTGTQFF
TGTGCCACCAGTGATTTGCGTACCGGGACGCAGTTCTTC
>-|few|TRBJ1-5|TRBV6-5
CASSPRQYQPQHF
TGTGCCAGCAGTCCCCGACAGTATCAGCCCCAGCATTTT
>TRBD2|-|TRBJ2-1|TRBV19
CASRKTSGEYNEQFF
TGTGCCAGTAGGAAAACTAGCGGGGAATACAATGAGCAGTTCTTC
>TRBD1|-|TRBJ1-1|TRBV27
CASSTDRRQGVNTEAFF
TGTGCCAGCAGCACCGACCGAAGACAGGGGGTGAACACTGAAGCTTTCTTT
>-|-|TRBJ1-6|TRBV9
CASSVEGGGSPLHF
TGTGCCAGCAGCGTAGAAGGGGGGGGTTCACCCCTCCACTTT
>-|once|TRBJ2-7|TRBV4-1
CASSQEWGSEQYF
TGCGCCAGCAGCCAAGAATGGGGGTCCGAGCAGTACTTC
>-|-|TRBJ1-5|TRBV30
CAWSAISEKNQPQHF
TGTGCCTGGAGTGCAATCAGCGAAAAGAATCAGCCCCAGCATTTT
>-|-|TRBJ2-1|TRBV5-4
CASSQPSDIEQFF
TGTGCCAGCAGCCAACCCTCCGACATTGAGCAGTTCTTC
>-|-|TRBJ2-7|TRBV12-3/TRBV12-4
CASSYQGPREQYF
TGTGCCAGCAGTTATCAGGGCCCCCGCGAGCAGTACTTC
>-|-|TRBJ2-7|TRBV5-1
CASSFNLAGGEQYF
TGCGCCAGCAGCTTTAATCTTGCAGGGGGGGAGCAGTACTTC
>TRBD1|-|TRBJ2-7|TRBV5-1
CASSLERQGHEQYF
TGCGCCAGCAGCTTGGAGAGACAGGGCCACGAGCAGTACTTC
>-|-|TRBJ1-1|TRBV5-6
CASSLGLGGTEAFF
TGTGCCAGCAGCCTAGGACTGGGAGGGACTGAAGCTTTCTTT
>-|-|TRBJ2-1|TRBV20-1
CSASGGLSTREQFF
TGCAGTGCTAGTGGGGGTCTTTCGACTCGGGAGCAGTTCTTC
>-|-|TRBJ2-7|TRBV28
CASTSDSSEQYF
TGTGCCAGCACCTCAGACAGTTCCGAGCAGTACTTC